This T cell receptor (beta chain) was identified during a study of response to subunit inactivated influenza vaccine. Overall study findings and caveats: Each seasonal flu vaccination may recruit only limited new T cells, authors suggested.

Germline assignment: CDR1 SGHRS and CDR2 YFSETQ. The length of the CDR3 is 15 residues. V lost 4 bases and J lost 7; bases outside the gene matches: 12. Via MiXCR, TCRdb re-called the RT-PCR reads, giving one row per CDR3 protein. The sample carries roughly 500,000 distinct CDR3 sequences, approximately 17% recorded once. Regarding this clonotype: Its matching antigen is unknown.

The sequence came from a man aged 50 to 69 who received an inactivated influenza vaccine. Sequenced material: CD4+ T cells sorted from PBMCs, taken roughly 24 months after vaccination. The chain is built from TRBV5-1 and TRBJ2-3; 7 bases are shared with TRBD1. This chain's CDR3 is CASSLEMTGLNTQYF. The CDR3 nucleotides read TGCGCCAGCAGCCTGGAGATGACAGGGTTAAATACGCAGTATTTT.